What follows are 32 T cell receptor beta chains derived from one specimen sequenced in a study of T cell repertoires in cytomegalovirus infection. Their antigens remain unidentified. TCRdb used MiXCR to reprocess the reads, holding one entry per CDR3 protein. The sample has about 740,000 distinct CDR3 sequences; roughly 36% are singletons. Sample: cultured PBMCs, taken from culture after CMV antigen stimulation. These receptors originate from a human donor in good health (CMV status not recorded). Some clones in this sample may be carry-over from other donors' samples.

This clonotype was recorded at least ten times. This chain links TRBV7-2 with TRBJ1-5; D uncertain. V shed 4 bases and J shed 7 bases, with 8 bases lying between them. CDR1 is SGHTA, CDR2 FQGNSA, per germline. The CDR3 runs to 12 residues. In DNA, the CDR3 is TGTGCCAGCAGCTCCACGGGACAGCCCCAGCATTTT. Residues: CASSSTGQPQHF.

This clonotype has only a few counts. V gene TRBV7-9 combines with J gene TRBJ2-5; D tentatively fits TRBD1 or TRBD2 (5 bases each). CDR3 length: 13 amino acids. V lost 7 bases and J 3 bases, leaving 12 bases between the germline ends. CDR1 and CDR2 (germline): SEHNR, FQNEAQ (reference sequence). CDR3 nucleotide sequence: TGTGCCAGCACTCGGGGCAGGGAAGAGACCCAGTACTTC. Translating gives CASTRGREETQYF.

This clonotype was picked up a small number of times. This chain connects TRBV11-2 to TRBJ2-5; D is possibly TRBD2 (5 bases). There are 14 residues in the CDR3. Per germline, CDR1 SGHAT and CDR2 FQNNGV. V was shortened by 6 bases and J by 4 bases, with 15 bases between the two germline ends. This CDR3 reads CASRSPGVGETQYF. DNA for the CDR3: TGTGCCAGCAGATCCCCCGGGGTGGGAGAGACCCAGTACTTC.

The table lists this clonotype with many counts. The chain joins TRBV7-2 to TRBJ1-2, with 7 bases fitting TRBD1. Germline V CDR1 and CDR2: SGHTA, FQGNSA. Trimming took 5 bases from V and 3 from J; bases not matched to a gene: 15. The CDR3 has 17 residues. The CDR3 sequence: CASSTSGGGRKDYGYTF. The CDR3 region has the DNA TGTGCCAGCAGCACTTCAGGGGGGGGTCGCAAGGACTATGGCTACACCTTC.

There are a few counts of this clonotype. This may be a read error: a much more frequent sequence differs by one nucleotide. The chain has TRBV11-3 and TRBJ1-1; D ambiguous. This CDR3 is 13 amino acids long. Trimming took off 2 bases at V and 4 bases at J, with 8 bases between the two ends. CDR1 is SGHNT and CDR2 is YENEEA in the germline V gene. This CDR3 reads CASSLRQTTEAFF. As DNA, the CDR3 is TGTGCCAGCAGCTTAAGGCAGACCACTGAAGCTTTCTTT.

The chain combines TRBV5-4 with TRBJ2-1; no definite D call. Per germline, CDR1 SGHNT and CDR2 YYREEE (reference sequence). The V end lost 4 bases, the J end lost 10 bases, and 12 bases lay between the germline ends. The length of the CDR3 is 12 residues. The CDR3 coding sequence is TGTGCCAGCAGCACCCAACCAAGGGAGCAGTTCTTC. Translating it yields CASSTQPREQFF.

The chain couples TRBV27 to TRBJ2-7; D unresolved. V was shortened by 3 bases and J by 4 bases, with 19 bases between the two germline ends. This CDR3 region has 16 residues. Germline assignment: CDR1 MNHEY and CDR2 SMNVEV (reference sequence). The chain's CDR3 is CASSFLPTANPYEQYF. In nucleotides, the CDR3 is TGTGCCAGCAGTTTTCTTCCCACAGCGAATCCTTACGAGCAGTACTTC.

V usage is TRBV19 and J usage is TRBJ1-1; 9 bases are a match to TRBD1. The CDR3 has 14 amino acids. Germline V CDR1 and CDR2: LNHDA, SQIVND (reference sequence). Trimming removed 6 bases from V and 4 bases from J; junction bases left unmatched: 6. The CDR3 region has the DNA TGTGCCAGTAGGGTACAGGGGGCGGTCACTGAAGCTTTCTTT. This codes for CASRVQGAVTEAFF.

The chain joins TRBV29-1 to TRBJ1-1; D unresolved. Trimming cost V 1 base and J 0 bases, with 9 bases left between them. Germline CDR1 and CDR2: SQVTM and ANQGSEA. The CDR3 is 14 residues long. CDR3 sequence: CSVEARLMNTEAFF. The CDR3 DNA reads TGCAGCGTTGAAGCTAGGCTCATGAACACTGAAGCTTTCTTT.

The chain employs TRBV28 and TRBJ1-5; the D gene is possibly TRBD1 (5 bases). Germline values: CDR1 MDHEN, CDR2 SYDVKM. The length of the CDR3 is 17 residues. Trimming shortened V by 2 bases and J by 6 bases, and 20 bases separated the two germline ends. The chain's CDR3 is CASSLGPGSIQGQPQHF. The CDR3 coding sequence is TGTGCCAGCAGTTTAGGGCCAGGTTCTATTCAGGGTCAGCCCCAGCATTTT.

The chain uses TRBV27 and TRBJ2-1, with D maybe TRBD2 (6 bases). CDR1 MNHEY and CDR2 SMNVEV come from the germline V gene (reference sequence). V was clipped by 6 bases and J by 8 bases, with 17 bases between them. The CDR3 is 14 residues long. The CDR3 here is CASRTGGNSDEQFF. The DNA for the CDR3 is TGTGCCAGCAGAACGGGCGGGAATTCGGATGAGCAGTTCTTC.

The genes are TRBV7-9 and TRBJ2-2; D remains ambiguous. The V end was cut by 3 bases, the J end by 9 bases, with 8 bases between. The CDR3 totals 12 residues. Germline assignment: CDR1 SEHNR and CDR2 FQNEAQ (reference sequence). This CDR3 reads CASSFPGRELFF. CDR3 coding DNA: TGTGCCAGCAGCTTTCCGGGCCGGGAGCTGTTTTTT.

This clonotype has a handful of counts. This chain joins TRBV29-1 and TRBJ2-3; D is tentatively TRBD1 or TRBD2 (5 bases each). Germline V gene sequence: CDR1 SQVTM, CDR2 ANQGSEA. This CDR3 spans 14 amino acids. Trimming shortened V by 6 bases and J by 5 bases, and 18 bases separated the two germline ends. The CDR3 is CSVLRTSGGDTQYF. CDR3 bases: TGCAGCGTCCTGAGGACATCTGGAGGAGATACGCAGTATTTT.

CDR3 nucleotide sequence: TGCAGTGCTATTCCTGACAGGAACACTGAAGCTTTCTTT. Its protein is CSAIPDRNTEAFF. The V call is TRBV20-1, the J call TRBJ1-1; possible D gene TRBD1, 5 bases. V lost 4 bases, J lost 1 base, and 10 bases lay in between. This CDR3 is built from 13 residues. Looked up from germline, CDR1 is DFQATT and CDR2 is SNEGSKA (reference sequence).

This chain joins TRBV7-2 and TRBJ2-7, with D tentatively TRBD2 (7 bases). V lost 2 bases and J 3 bases, leaving 14 bases between the germline ends. CDR3 size: 15 residues. CDR1 and CDR2 from the germline V gene are SGHTA and FQGNSA. This CDR3 is CASSLRGGGGYEQYF. CDR3 nucleotides: TGTGCCAGCAGCTTACGGGGAGGGGGAGGCTACGAGCAGTACTTC.

The gene calls are TRBV7-9 and TRBJ1-1, with 7 bases aligning to TRBD1. V was pared by 8 bases and J by 8 bases, with 8 bases of the junction left unmatched. The length of the CDR3 is 12 residues. The germline CDR1 and CDR2 sequences are SEHNR and FQNEAQ (reference sequence). The CDR3 DNA follows: TGTGCCAGCGCCGGGACAGAAGCCGAAGCTTTCTTT. Residues: CASAGTEAEAFF.

This clonotype was counted a few times. The gene calls are TRBV5-5 and TRBJ1-4, with D maybe TRBD1 (6 bases). The CDR3 spans 16 residues. Germline V gene lookup returns CDR1 SGHKS and CDR2 YYEKEE (reference sequence). V dropped 4 bases and J dropped 6 bases, with 19 bases sitting between them. The CDR3 nucleotides read TGTGCCAGCAGCCCTTGGGCGGGGTCAGGGGATGAAAAACTGTTTTTT. Its protein product is CASSPWAGSGDEKLFF.

The chain couples TRBV5-5 to TRBJ1-3; D is uncertain. This CDR3 has 12 amino acids. Trimming took off 4 bases at V and 1 base at J, with 3 bases between the two ends. Per the germline V gene, CDR1 is SGHKS and CDR2 is YYEKEE (reference sequence). DNA for the CDR3: TGTGCCAGCAGCACTTCTGGAAACACCATATATTTT. This sequence encodes CASSTSGNTIYF.

This clonotype was counted ten times or more. The CDR3 spells CASSLGTSADTQYF. The DNA of the CDR3 is TGTGCCAGCAGCTTGGGGACTAGCGCAGATACGCAGTATTTT. V and J are TRBV7-8 and TRBJ2-3; TRBD2 matches 10 bases. This CDR3 spans 14 amino acids. Losses at the gene ends were 3 bases for V and 4 bases for J; bases not matched to a gene: 1. Looked up from germline, CDR1 is SGHVS and CDR2 is FQNEAQ.

The sample holds a few counts of this clonotype. The chain couples TRBV12-3 or TRBV12-4 to TRBJ1-4; 9 bases line up with TRBD1. Germline trimming cut 1 base from V and 7 bases from J; bases unmatched to any gene: 13. This CDR3 has 18 residues. This CDR3 is CASSLEGTGTSGGEKLFF. The CDR3 DNA reads TGTGCCAGCAGTTTAGAAGGGACAGGGACGTCGGGTGGTGAAAAACTGTTTTTT.

This clonotype occurred many times. J is TRBJ1-1 and V is TRBV7-9; D may be TRBD1 (5 bases). The V gene lost 8 bases and the J gene lost 0 bases, with 16 bases spanning the gap. The CDR3 is 15 amino acids. Germline values: CDR1 SEHNR, CDR2 FQNEAQ (reference sequence). The CDR3 loop is CASELQGSMNTEAFF. CDR3 sequence (DNA): TGTGCCAGCGAGCTCCAGGGCTCAATGAACACTGAAGCTTTCTTT.

V is TRBV6-8 and J is TRBJ2-5, with 9 positions matching TRBD2. Trimming took 2 bases from V and 4 from J; bases not matched to a gene: 11. This CDR3 is built from 17 residues. The V gene's germline CDR1 is MNHGY and CDR2 SAAAGT. The CDR3 coding sequence is TGTGCCAGCAGTTACACCATGCGGGGGGGCCTGCGAGAGACCCAGTACTTC. Protein product: CASSYTMRGGLRETQYF.

The CDR3 loop is CASSYAGGSGETQYF. DNA for the CDR3: TGTGCCAGCAGTTACGCTGGCGGGAGCGGAGAGACCCAGTACTTC. The rearrangement joins TRBV6-5 to TRBJ2-5; TRBD2 matches at 7 bases. The CDR3 has 15 amino acids. CDR1 is MNHEY, CDR2 SVGAGI, per germline. J was trimmed by 4 bases and V by 2 bases; bases with no gene match: 7.

The chain employs TRBV7-6 and TRBJ1-6; D possibly corresponds to TRBD1 (5 bases). This CDR3 has 14 residues. V was cut by 6 bases and J by 12 bases, with 18 bases left in between. Germline V gene lookup returns CDR1 SGHVS and CDR2 FNYEAQ. This CDR3 is CASSSGTDGGPLHF. In DNA, the CDR3 is TGTGCCAGCAGTTCCGGGACCGATGGAGGACCCCTCCACTTT.

This clonotype appeared a few times. V usage is TRBV6-1 and J usage is TRBJ1-2; 7 bases line up with TRBD1. Losses at the gene ends were 6 bases for V and 7 bases for J; bases not matched to a gene: 5. This CDR3 region has 12 residues. Germline V gives CDR1 MNHNS, CDR2 SASEGT. The CDR3 DNA sequence: TGTGCCAGCAGGACAGGGTTCGGTGGCTACACCTTC. Its protein is CASRTGFGGYTF.

This clonotype was observed a handful of times. This chain uses TRBV6-2 or TRBV6-3 with TRBJ2-1, with D possibly TRBD2 on 6 matching bases. Deletions cut 0 bases from V and 6 bases from J, with 15 bases between. The CDR3 length is 16 residues. Germline V CDR1 and CDR2: MNHEY, SVGEGT. The chain's CDR3 is CASSYSTERVLNEQFF. The CDR3 nucleotides read TGTGCCAGCAGTTACTCGACGGAGCGGGTTCTCAATGAGCAGTTCTTC.

The J gene is TRBJ2-5, the V gene TRBV2, with D maybe TRBD2 (6 bases). The CDR3 contains 14 residues. V dropped 5 bases and J dropped 4 bases, with 14 bases sitting between them. Germline CDR1 reads SNHLY; CDR2 reads FYNNEI. For the CDR3, the DNA is TGTGCCAGCAGTCCGACTAGATCTATAGAGACCCAGTACTTC. Protein: CASSPTRSIETQYF.

This clonotype was seen a few times. The rearrangement uses TRBV6-6 and TRBJ1-6; TRBD1 matches 9 bases. Germline V gene sequence: CDR1 MNHNY, CDR2 SVGAGI (reference sequence). This CDR3 has 15 amino acids. With 2 bases clipped from V and 10 bases from J, the junction kept 6 bases outside the gene matches. The CDR3 reads CASSYRDRERSPLHF. Written as DNA, the CDR3 is TGTGCCAGCAGTTACAGGGACAGGGAGAGGTCACCCCTCCACTTT.

The chain links TRBV6-2 or TRBV6-3 to TRBJ2-1; weak D call: TRBD2 (5 bases). The V end was cut by 2 bases, the J end by 0 bases, with 17 bases between. The CDR3 loop spans 18 amino acids. CDR1 and CDR2 (germline): MNHEY, SVGEGT. The CDR3: CASSYLKDWWSSYNEQFF. The CDR3 nucleotides read TGTGCCAGCAGTTACCTAAAGGACTGGTGGAGCTCCTACAATGAGCAGTTCTTC.

This chain links TRBV20-1 with TRBJ1-5, with D tentatively TRBD1 (5 bases). Trimming stripped 6 bases from V and 6 bases from J, with 15 bases between. Germline assignment: CDR1 DFQATT and CDR2 SNEGSKA (reference sequence). This CDR3 is 13 amino acids long. The CDR3 protein is CSAGGRAGQPQHF. CDR3 in DNA: TGCAGTGCGGGCGGCAGGGCGGGTCAGCCCCAGCATTTT.

This chain uses TRBV5-4 with TRBJ1-2; possibly TRBD1 for D (6 bases). The ends were cut back, 1 base at V and 7 bases at J, with 11 bases in the middle. This CDR3 has 13 residues. CDR1 SGHNT and CDR2 YYREEE come from the germline V gene (reference sequence). Written as DNA, the CDR3 is TGTGCCAGCAGCTTGTGGACAGTTTCTGGCTACACCTTC. This sequence encodes CASSLWTVSGYTF.

This clonotype occurred a few times. The rearrangement uses TRBV28 and TRBJ1-4, with a weak D call TRBD1 (5 bases). The CDR3 has 12 residues. V lost 6 bases to trimming and J lost 10 bases, with 12 bases between them. CDR1 is MDHEN, CDR2 SYDVKM, per germline. The CDR3 sequence is CASRPGRGKLFF. The CDR3 bases are TGTGCCAGCAGACCGGGAAGGGGAAAACTGTTTTTT.